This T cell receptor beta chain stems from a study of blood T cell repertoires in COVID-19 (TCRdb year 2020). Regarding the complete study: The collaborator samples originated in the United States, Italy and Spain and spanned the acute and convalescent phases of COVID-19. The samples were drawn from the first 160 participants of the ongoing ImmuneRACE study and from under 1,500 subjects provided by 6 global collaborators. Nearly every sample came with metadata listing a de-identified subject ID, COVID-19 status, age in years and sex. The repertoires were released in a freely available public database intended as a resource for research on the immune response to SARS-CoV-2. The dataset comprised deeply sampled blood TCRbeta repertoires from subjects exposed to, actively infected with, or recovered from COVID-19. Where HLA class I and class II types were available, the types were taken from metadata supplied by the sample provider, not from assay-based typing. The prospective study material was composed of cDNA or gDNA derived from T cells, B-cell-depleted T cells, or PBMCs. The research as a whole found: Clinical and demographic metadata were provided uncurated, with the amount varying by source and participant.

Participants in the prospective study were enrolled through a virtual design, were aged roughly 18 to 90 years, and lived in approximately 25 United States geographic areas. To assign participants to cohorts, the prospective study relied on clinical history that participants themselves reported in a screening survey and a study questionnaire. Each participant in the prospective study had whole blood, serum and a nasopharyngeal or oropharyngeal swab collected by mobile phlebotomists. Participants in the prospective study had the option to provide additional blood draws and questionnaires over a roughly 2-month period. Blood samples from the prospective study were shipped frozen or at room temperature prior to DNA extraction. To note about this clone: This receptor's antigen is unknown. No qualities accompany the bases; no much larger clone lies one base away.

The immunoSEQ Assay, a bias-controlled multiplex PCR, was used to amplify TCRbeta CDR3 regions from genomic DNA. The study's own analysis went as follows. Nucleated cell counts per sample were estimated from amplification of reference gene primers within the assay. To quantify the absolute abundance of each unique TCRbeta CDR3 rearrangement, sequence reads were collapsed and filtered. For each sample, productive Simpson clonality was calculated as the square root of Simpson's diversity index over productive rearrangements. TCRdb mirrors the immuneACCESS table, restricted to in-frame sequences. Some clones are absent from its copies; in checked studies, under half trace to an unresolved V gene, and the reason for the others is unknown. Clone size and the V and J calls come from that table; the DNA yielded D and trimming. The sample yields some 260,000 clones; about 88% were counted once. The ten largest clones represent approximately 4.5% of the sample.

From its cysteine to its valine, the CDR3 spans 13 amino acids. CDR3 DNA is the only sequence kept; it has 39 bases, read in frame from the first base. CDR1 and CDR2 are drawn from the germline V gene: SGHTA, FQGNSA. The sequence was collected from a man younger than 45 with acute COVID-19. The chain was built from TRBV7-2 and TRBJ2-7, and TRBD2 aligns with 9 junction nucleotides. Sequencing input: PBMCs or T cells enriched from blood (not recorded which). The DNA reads TGTGCCAGCAGTTTAGCGGGAGCGTACGAGCAGTACGTC. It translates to CASSLAGAYEQYV.